Presented here are 19 T cell receptor beta chains from one specimen sequenced in a study of T cell responses to AZD1222 COVID-19 vaccine. Profiled with immunoSEQ multiplex PCR; TCRdb holds only in-frame clones, not every one. The sample carries approximately 100,000 clones, over 75% recorded once. The specimen comprised peripheral blood, sampled on day 0 of MenACWY control vaccination. The receptors were gathered from an adult in good health.

This clone was observed a few times. The chain is built from TRBV21-1 and TRBJ2-7; the D call of TRBD1 is as the table states it, not checked on the DNA. TRBV21-1 constitutes a pseudogene. The CDR3 spans 14 residues. CDR3 sequence: CASSNLGQLNEQYF. CDR3 nucleotide sequence: TGTGCCAGCAGCAACCTGGGACAGTTAAACGAGCAGTACTTC.

The chain employs TRBV19 and TRBJ2-3, with D hard to call. Germline V gene data show CDR1 as LNHDA and CDR2 as SQIVND (reference sequence). This CDR3 has 14 amino acids. V lost 7 bases, J lost 2 bases, and 13 bases lay in between. CDR3 loop: CASTPGQATDTQYF. CDR3 bases: TGTGCCAGTACCCCCGGGCAGGCCACAGATACGCAGTATTTT.

The CDR3 DNA is TGTGCCAGCAGTGAATCGAAGACAGCGGTTGGGTTTGAAAAACTGTTTTTT. Translation: CASSESKTAVGFEKLFF. The genes are TRBV25-1 and TRBJ1-4, with D perhaps TRBD1 (5 bases). CDR3 length: 17 residues. V lost 1 base to trimming and J lost 7 bases, with 19 bases between them. Germline values: CDR1 MGHDK, CDR2 SYGVNS.

The rearrangement joins TRBV27 to TRBJ2-7, with a possible D match to TRBD2 (6 bases). This CDR3 contains 14 residues. V was cut by 6 bases and J by 3 bases, with 15 bases left in between. Per germline, CDR1 MNHEY and CDR2 SMNVEV (reference sequence). The CDR3 sequence: CASRSGVLDYEQYF. DNA for the CDR3: TGTGCCAGCAGGTCGGGGGTCCTTGACTACGAGCAGTACTTC.

This chain links TRBV21-1 with TRBJ2-1; TRBD2, the D gene given by the table, was not confirmed from the DNA. TRBV21-1 is reported as a pseudogene. The CDR3 length is 15 residues. CDR3 residues: CASSNPSGEYNEQFF. CDR3 in DNA: TGTGCCAGCAGCAACCCTAGCGGAGAGTACAATGAGCAGTTCTTC.

The chain links TRBV6-2 or TRBV6-3 to TRBJ2-6; D remains unclear. The CDR3 runs to 17 residues. V lost 2 bases, J lost 2 bases, and 13 bases lay in between. Germline V gene data show CDR1 as MNHEY and CDR2 as SVGEGT. The CDR3, as DNA: TGTGCCAGCAGTTACCCGAGAGGTTTCCCTGGGGCCAACGTCCTGACTTTC. It yields the protein CASSYPRGFPGANVLTF.

CDR3 loop: CASSFAGTYEQYF. CDR3 nucleotide sequence: TGTGCCAGCAGTTTCGCGGGGACCTACGAGCAGTACTTC. This chain links TRBV27 with TRBJ2-7; TRBD2 might be the D (6 bases). This CDR3 is built from 13 residues. V was clipped by 3 bases and J by 2 bases, with 8 bases between them. CDR1 and CDR2 (germline): MNHEY, SMNVEV (reference sequence).

J is TRBJ1-1 and V is TRBV29-1, with D possibly TRBD1 on 5 matching bases. The CDR3 runs to 13 residues. Germline CDR1 is SQVTM and CDR2 is ANQGSEA. V dropped 2 bases and J dropped 3 bases, with 10 bases sitting between them. The CDR3 sequence: CSVEKVGDTEAFF. The CDR3 region has the DNA TGCAGCGTTGAAAAGGTAGGGGACACTGAAGCTTTCTTT.

The chain is built from TRBV19 and TRBJ2-7; 7 bases are shared with TRBD1. Germline CDR1 reads LNHDA; CDR2 reads SQIVND (reference sequence). There are 14 residues in the CDR3. Trimming removed 6 bases from V and 3 bases from J; junction bases left unmatched: 8. The CDR3 protein is CASSLDREYYEQYF. CDR3 sequence (DNA): TGTGCCAGTAGCCTAGACAGGGAGTACTACGAGCAGTACTTC.

This clone was counted once. V is TRBV7-9 and J is TRBJ2-5; 8 nucleotides match TRBD1. Trimming cost V 5 bases and J 4 bases; bases outside gene matches: 12. This CDR3 is built from 16 residues. Per the germline V gene, CDR1 is SEHNR and CDR2 is FQNEAQ (reference sequence). The CDR3 is CASSTRIRGRLETQYF. CDR3 DNA sequence: TGTGCCAGCAGCACCCGAATCAGGGGGCGCTTAGAGACCCAGTACTTC. Together with reference TRBV7-9 and TRBJ2-5, the CDR3 gives the full variable domain: DTGVSQNPRHKITKRGQNVTFRCDPISEHNRLYWYRQTLGQGPEFLTYFQNEAQLEKSRLLSDRFSAERPKGSFSTLEIQRTEQGDSAMYLCASSTRIRGRLETQYFGPGTRLLVL.

This clone has just one count. The V gene is TRBV5-4, the J gene TRBJ1-4; TRBD1 aligns across 9 bases. CDR3 length: 14 amino acids. Per germline, CDR1 SGHNT and CDR2 YYREEE (reference sequence). The ends lost 4 bases at V and 8 bases at J; junction bases unmatched: 6. CDR3 in DNA: TGTGCCAGCAGCCGAGGGACAGGGAGGGAAAAACTGTTTTTT. It encodes CASSRGTGREKLFF.

This clone was found once. V usage is TRBV13 and J usage is TRBJ2-1; D unclear. Germline V gene sequence: CDR1 PRHDT, CDR2 FYEKMQ (reference sequence). The CDR3 consists of 12 residues. The V end lost 0 bases, the J end lost 5 bases, and 2 bases lay between the germline ends. The CDR3 sequence: CASSLGDNEQFF. The DNA of the CDR3 is TGTGCCAGCAGCTTAGGGGACAATGAGCAGTTCTTC.

J is TRBJ2-7 and V is TRBV4-3; tentatively, D is TRBD2 (6 bases). The CDR3 is made up of 15 amino acids. V lost 4 bases and J 5 bases, leaving 18 bases between the germline ends. Germline V CDR1 and CDR2: LGHNA, YSLEER. CDR3 region: CASSLSRAGRNEQYF. The CDR3 DNA sequence: TGCGCCAGCAGCCTTTCCAGGGCAGGGAGGAACGAGCAGTACTTC.

The genes are TRBV3-1 (or the pseudogene TRBV3-2) and TRBJ1-1; D may be TRBD1 (5 bases). CDR1 and CDR2 (germline): LGHDT, YNNKEL (reference sequence). This CDR3 contains 14 residues. V gave up 4 bases and J gave up 1 base, with 10 bases separating them. The CDR3: CASSLSQGNTEAFF. DNA of the CDR3: TGTGCCAGCAGCCTATCCCAGGGGAACACTGAAGCTTTCTTT.

This clone was found a few times. The CDR3 here is CASSLKSRYEQYF. CDR3 DNA sequence: TGTGCCAGCAGTTTAAAGTCCAGGTACGAGCAGTACTTC. The chain joins TRBV28 to TRBJ2-7; no clear D. Germline V gene sequence: CDR1 MDHEN, CDR2 SYDVKM. The germline V and J ends were trimmed by 2 bases and 4 bases, with 9 bases remaining between them. There are 13 residues in the CDR3.

This chain uses TRBV3-1 (or the pseudogene TRBV3-2) with TRBJ1-2, with D hard to call. Trimming took 5 bases from V and 7 from J, leaving 23 bases between them. Germline V gene lookup returns CDR1 LGHDT and CDR2 YNNKEL (reference sequence). This CDR3 is built from 16 residues. This CDR3 is CASSERVGVPSSGYTF. The DNA of the CDR3 is TGTGCCAGCAGCGAACGGGTCGGGGTCCCCTCGAGTGGCTACACCTTC.

This chain links TRBV6-5 with TRBJ2-7; D is possibly TRBD1 (6 bases). CDR1 and CDR2 from the germline V gene are MNHEY and SVGAGI. With 5 bases removed from V and 2 bases from J, the gap between germline ends came to 13 bases. CDR3 length equals 14 residues. The CDR3 coding sequence is TGTGCCAGCAGTCTAGGGGGATCGGCCTACGAGCAGTACTTC. Its protein is CASSLGGSAYEQYF.

V gene TRBV7-9 combines with J gene TRBJ2-1; 8 positions agree with TRBD1. After removal of 5 bases from V and 3 bases from J, the junction contained 15 bases not matched to a gene. The CDR3 has 18 residues. Per germline, CDR1 SEHNR and CDR2 FQNEAQ (reference sequence). The CDR3 loop is CASSPVRAGGRGYNEQFF. The CDR3 nucleotides read TGTGCCAGCAGCCCGGTGAGAGCAGGGGGCCGAGGCTACAATGAGCAGTTCTTC.

A word on this clone: It may be a read error: a sequence one base away is much more abundant. The chain couples TRBV7-2 to TRBJ2-5; possible D gene TRBD2, 6 bases. CDR3 size: 13 residues. CDR1 is SGHTA, CDR2 FQGNSA, per germline. V lost 5 bases to trimming and J lost 0 bases, with 7 bases between them. CDR3 residues: CASSRDYQETQYF. In nucleotides, the CDR3 is TGTGCCAGCAGCAGGGACTACCAAGAGACCCAGTACTTC.